The rows below give T cell receptor beta chains drawn from one sample of a study of cytomegalovirus exposure and HLA in healthy donors. This table comes from immunoSEQ multiplex PCR, and its TCRdb copy is limited to in-frame clones, with some not included. This table has roughly 130,000 clones, 74% appearing once. The sequencing input was PBMCs. The origin of the receptors is a woman between 45 and 60 years old in good health and CMV-seropositive. Both conserved end residues are part of each CDR3. A D gene is named only where the DNA matches it firmly. Size values are once, few and many counts, or a class for expanded clones, and some rows have none.

J gene,D gene,V gene,clone size,CDR3 DNA,CDR3 protein
TRBJ1-1,-,TRBV25-1,-,TGTGCCACCGCTTGGGCAGTGGGGCTGTACACTGAAGCTTTCTTT,CATAWAVGLYTEAFF
TRBJ1-1,-,TRBV6-5,few,TGTGCCAGCGGACTGAGGGGGAGTGAAGCTTTCTTT,CASGLRGSEAFF
TRBJ1-2,TRBD1,TRBV11-2,-,TGTGCCAGCAGCTTGGGACAGGGCTACACCTTC,CASSLGQGYTF
TRBJ2-5,TRBD2,TRBV6-1,once,TGTGCCAGCAGTGAAGCTAGGACTAGCGTCGTTGAGACCCAGTACTTC,CASSEARTSVVETQYF
TRBJ1-5,-,TRBV27,once,TGTGCCAGCAGTTTAATCGCTAGTCAGCCCCAGCATTTT,CASSLIASQPQHF
TRBJ2-1,-,TRBV5-6,-,TGTGCCAGCAGCCCCCAGGGATCCTACAATGAGCAGTTCTTC,CASSPQGSYNEQFF
TRBJ1-3,-,TRBV19,-,TGTGCCAGTAGTACCTTGGCGGCTGGAAACACCATATATTTT,CASSTLAAGNTIYF
TRBJ2-1,TRBD2,TRBV11-3,-,TGTGCCAGCAGACACGGCGGGGGAAGCTCCTACAATGAGCAGTTCTTC,CASRHGGGSSYNEQFF
TRBJ2-3,-,TRBV2,-,TGTGCCAGCAGTTCAGGTACAGATACGCAGTATTTT,CASSSGTDTQYF
TRBJ1-2,-,TRBV27,-,TGTGCCAGCGCATTGGGCAGGGCGTTGGGGGGCTACACCTTC,CASALGRALGGYTF
TRBJ1-2,-,TRBV7-2,-,TGTGCCAGCAGCTTAGTCCACCTGGGCCTCTATGGCTACACCTTC,CASSLVHLGLYGYTF
TRBJ2-7,-,TRBV21-1,-,TGTGCCAGCAGCACGGCCGGGCGGGGGGCTTACGAGCAGTACTTC,CASSTAGRGAYEQYF
TRBJ2-7,-,TRBV27,-,TGTGCCAGCAGCCGAAGACAGTCCTCCTACGAGCAGTACTTC,CASSRRQSSYEQYF
TRBJ2-7,TRBD2,TRBV5-4,-,TGTGCCAGCAGCAACGGACTAGCGGTGGACTCCTACGAGCAGTACTTC,CASSNGLAVDSYEQYF
TRBJ1-2,-,TRBV6-5,-,TGTGCCAGCAGTTACGGCCTCGGTGGGGGGTTCTATGGCTACACCTTC,CASSYGLGGGFYGYTF
TRBJ1-2,-,TRBV6-5,-,TGTGCCAGCAGCCCCGGACAGAGCTATGGCTACACCTTC,CASSPGQSYGYTF
TRBJ2-7,-,TRBV11-2,-,TGTGCCAGCAGCTTAGCTACGGGGGGCCTTCCCTACGAGCAGTACTTC,CASSLATGGLPYEQYF
TRBJ2-4,-,TRBV2,-,TGTGCCAGCAGTCTGCGTCAAGTAGCCAAAAACATTCAGTACTTC,CASSLRQVAKNIQYF
TRBJ2-3,-,TRBV2,few,TGTGCCAGCAGTGATCGGGCAGATACGCAGTATTTT,CASSDRADTQYF
TRBJ1-3,-,TRBV7-9,-,TGTGCCAGCAGCTTAGAGGGGTTCGGCCTCGGCGACACCATATATTTT,CASSLEGFGLGDTIYF
TRBJ2-1,TRBD1,TRBV19,-,TGTGCCAGTAGTATTATGGACAGGGCCTACAATGAGCAGTTCTTC,CASSIMDRAYNEQFF
TRBJ2-2,-,TRBV2,-,TGTGCCAGCAGTCCGACAGGCTCGGGGGAGCTGTTTTTT,CASSPTGSGELFF
TRBJ2-7,-,TRBV6-1,-,TGTGCCAGCATCGTAATGGAGGGGGCTGGGTACGAGCAGTACTTC,CASIVMEGAGYEQYF
TRBJ2-5,TRBD1,TRBV15,-,TGTGCCACCAGCAGGGACAGGGGAGCACCGGAGACCCAGTACTTC,CATSRDRGAPETQYF
TRBJ2-1,TRBD2,TRBV7-8,once,TGTGCCAGCAGCTTAGCCCTGCCGGGGGGGTTCAATGAGCAGTTCTTC,CASSLALPGGFNEQFF
TRBJ1-5,TRBD1,TRBV7-2,-,TGTGCCAGCAGCCCCGGGACAGAAAGGGGTGGTAGACAGCCCCAGCATTTT,CASSPGTERGGRQPQHF
TRBJ2-3,TRBD2,TRBV15,-,TGTGCCACCAGCGCCGGGACTAGCGGGGTAGATACGCAGTATTTT,CATSAGTSGVDTQYF
TRBJ1-2,TRBD1,TRBV2,-,TGTGCCAGCAGTGATCGGACAGGACGCGGCTACACCTTC,CASSDRTGRGYTF
TRBJ2-2,TRBD2,TRBV9,few,TGTGCCAGCAGATCTAGCGGGAACACCGGGGAGCTGTTTTTT,CASRSSGNTGELFF
TRBJ2-5,-,TRBV7-6,-,TGTGCCAGCAGCCTAAGGCATGGACTACAAGAGACCCAGTACTTC,CASSLRHGLQETQYF
TRBJ1-1,TRBD1,TRBV5-1,-,TGCGCCAGCACCAGTGGGACAGGGCTAATATCGGCTTTCTTT,CASTSGTGLISAFF
TRBJ1-6,-,TRBV4-1,few,TGCGCCAGCAGCCCCGAAGGCCAGGGCCGAAATTCACCCCTCCACTTT,CASSPEGQGRNSPLHF
TRBJ1-2,TRBD1,TRBV29-1,-,TGCAGCGTTGAAGATCGACAGGGCTATGGCTACACCTTC,CSVEDRQGYGYTF
TRBJ2-5,-,TRBV18,-,TGTGCCAGCTCACCTTCCAGGGTGAAAGAGACCCAGTACTTC,CASSPSRVKETQYF
TRBJ1-4,-,TRBV27,few,TGTGCCAGCAGCACCAGGGTAGAAAATGAAAAACTGTTTTTT,CASSTRVENEKLFF
TRBJ2-5,-,TRBV5-5,-,TGTGCCAGCAGCTTGGCCAGCCAAGAGACCCAGTACTTC,CASSLASQETQYF
TRBJ2-3,-,TRBV18,-,TGTGCCAGCTCCCCTGGACTAGGGGGGTTAGATACGCAGTATTTT,CASSPGLGGLDTQYF
TRBJ1-3,-,TRBV6-5,-,TGTGCCAGCAGCCGCTCTGGAGACTCTGGAAACACCATATATTTT,CASSRSGDSGNTIYF
TRBJ1-2,TRBD1,TRBV6-1,few,TGTGCCAGCAGTGCGGGGGACAGGTGGTATGGCTACACCTTC,CASSAGDRWYGYTF
TRBJ2-7,TRBD1,TRBV5-4,-,TGTGCCAGCAGCGCACCCGGGACAGGGTCCTACGAGCAGTACTTC,CASSAPGTGSYEQYF
TRBJ2-7,TRBD1,TRBV10-3,-,TGTGCCGCGGCCGGGACAGGGTCCTACGAGCAGTACTTC,CAAAGTGSYEQYF
TRBJ2-5,-,TRBV7-9,-,TGTGCCAGCAGCGCGACAACAGGAAGCCTATGGACCCAGTACTTC,CASSATTGSLWTQYF
TRBJ1-2,-,TRBV7-9,-,TGTGCCAGCAGCTTAGCGGCAGGGCTCTATGGCTACACCTTC,CASSLAAGLYGYTF
TRBJ2-2,TRBD1,TRBV5-1,-,TGCGCCAGCAGCTTGGTGACAGGGACCGGGGAGCTGTTTTTT,CASSLVTGTGELFF
TRBJ2-7,TRBD2,TRBV18,once,TGTGCCAGCTCACCACCAGGGAACGGCGGGAGGTACGAGCAGTACTTC,CASSPPGNGGRYEQYF
TRBJ2-5,TRBD2,TRBV9,-,TGTGCCAGCAGCGAGCGTCAGACGGGGGGGTATGAGACCCAGTACTTC,CASSERQTGGYETQYF